The 28 T cell receptor beta chains given below trace back to one sample, sequenced in a study of cytomegalovirus exposure and HLA in healthy donors. Vbeta (60) and Jbeta (13) primers were used in the PCR. The data were produced by immunoSEQ multiplex PCR, yet TCRdb's version contains in-frame clones alone and is incomplete. The repertoire holds approximately 100,000 clones, with 70% to 80% as singletons. Material for sequencing was PBMCs. Receptors originate from a female donor in good health and CMV-seropositive.

The genes are TRBV9 and TRBJ1-2; tentatively, D is TRBD1 (5 bases). Germline loops: CDR1 SGDLS, CDR2 YYNGEE. The CDR3 loop spans 15 amino acids. Trimming took off 0 bases at V and 3 bases at J, with 12 bases between the two ends. The CDR3 loop is CASSVGAGLDYGYTF. As DNA, the CDR3 is TGTGCCAGCAGCGTAGGAGCAGGGCTAGACTATGGCTACACCTTC.

The rearrangement uses TRBV4-1 and TRBJ1-1; TRBD1 agrees at 7 bases. CDR3 length: 16 amino acids. Germline V gene data show CDR1 as MGHRA and CDR2 as YSYEKL. V gave up 4 bases and J gave up 0 bases; unmatched junction bases: 8. CDR3 protein: CASSPGTGTVNTEAFF. The DNA of the CDR3 is TGCGCCAGCAGCCCAGGGACCGGGACAGTGAACACTGAAGCTTTCTTT.

The chain recombines TRBV29-1 with TRBJ1-5; D ambiguous. The germline V gene has CDR1 SQVTM and CDR2 ANQGSEA. This CDR3 comprises 13 residues. V gave up 6 bases and J gave up 1 base, with 10 bases separating them. CDR3 protein: CSVSPGSNQPQHF. The DNA for the CDR3 is TGCAGCGTCTCACCGGGAAGCAATCAGCCCCAGCATTTT.

This clone was seen just once. The gene calls are TRBV15 and TRBJ2-7; 9 bases are shared with TRBD1. The length of the CDR3 is 15 residues. V lost 5 bases to trimming and J lost 4 bases; unmatched junction nucleotides: 9. Germline CDR1 is LNHNV and CDR2 is YYDKDF (reference sequence). As DNA, the CDR3 is TGTGCCACCAGCCGCCGGACAGGGGCCCATTACGAGCAGTACTTC. It is translated as CATSRRTGAHYEQYF.

As DNA, the CDR3 is TGTGCCAGCAGTGTCCGGGACAGGGGGCTTGATGAGCAGTTCTTC. This translates into CASSVRDRGLDEQFF. The rearrangement joins TRBV2 to TRBJ2-1, with 12 bases matching TRBD1. The CDR3 covers 15 residues. The germline CDR1 and CDR2 sequences are SNHLY and FYNNEI. V lost 4 bases, J lost 8 bases, and 6 bases stayed unmatched.

The table lists this clone with a few counts. V and J are TRBV30 and TRBJ1-1, with D perhaps TRBD1 (5 bases). V lost 2 bases, J lost 7 bases, and 11 bases lay in between. The CDR3 runs to 12 residues. Germline V gene lookup returns CDR1 GTSNPN and CDR2 SVGIG (reference sequence). The CDR3 loop is CAWSQRGSEAFF. CDR3 DNA sequence: TGTGCCTGGAGTCAGCGGGGGAGTGAAGCTTTCTTT. The variable domain in full, with the rest retrieved from reference TRBV30 and TRBJ1-1, is SQTIHQWPATLVQPVGSPLSLECTVEGTSNPNLYWYRQAAGRGLQLLFYSVGIGQISSEVPQNLSASRPQDRQFILSSKKLLLSDSGFYLCAWSQRGSEAFFGQGTRLTVV.

The chain has TRBV7-6 and TRBJ2-1; 8 nucleotides match TRBD1. V trimming: 3 bases; J trimming: 4 bases; junction bases outside the gene matches: 8. CDR1 and CDR2 (germline): SGHVS, FNYEAQ. This CDR3 is 16 amino acids long. CDR3 DNA sequence: TGTGCCAGCAGCTTGGTGGACAGGGACGGGTACAATGAGCAGTTCTTC. Its protein product is CASSLVDRDGYNEQFF.

J is TRBJ2-3 and V is TRBV2; no clear D. From germline, CDR1 is SNHLY and CDR2 FYNNEI. Trimming stripped 5 bases from V and 6 bases from J, with 6 bases between. The CDR3 is 11 amino acids. In DNA form, the CDR3 reads TGTGCCAGCAGTCGGTGGGATACGCAGTATTTT. Protein product: CASSRWDTQYF.

The rearrangement uses TRBV29-1 and TRBJ2-1; TRBD2 agrees at 8 bases. V gave up 7 bases and J gave up 7 bases; unmatched junction bases: 12. The CDR3 is 14 amino acids. CDR1 is SQVTM and CDR2 is ANQGSEA in the germline V gene. CDR3: CSAGPGGALNEQFF. The CDR3 bases are TGCAGCGCCGGCCCCGGGGGGGCCTTGAATGAGCAGTTCTTC.

The genes are TRBV9 and TRBJ2-5; 11 bases line up with TRBD2. The CDR3 contains 18 residues. The germline V gene has CDR1 SGDLS and CDR2 YYNGEE. Trimming cost V 0 bases and J 2 bases; bases outside gene matches: 9. In nucleotides, the CDR3 is TGTGCCAGCAGCGTAGCTACTAGCGGGAGCCCGGGGCAAGAGACCCAGTACTTC. This sequence encodes CASSVATSGSPGQETQYF.

Only one count was recorded for this clone. The rearrangement uses TRBV29-1 and TRBJ2-7; 9 nucleotides line up with TRBD1. The germline V gene has CDR1 SQVTM and CDR2 ANQGSEA. This CDR3 is built from 13 residues. V shed 6 bases, J shed 6 bases, and the junction held 9 bases outside the gene matches. The CDR3 sequence: CSVRDRVMGEQYF. CDR3 in DNA: TGCAGCGTCCGGGACAGGGTTATGGGCGAGCAGTACTTC.

This chain uses TRBV6-4 with TRBJ2-7; 8 bases are shared with TRBD1. Trimming at V came to 6 bases and at J to 3 bases, leaving 10 bases not matched to a gene. The CDR3 consists of 15 residues. Per germline, CDR1 MRHNA and CDR2 SNTAGT. As DNA, the CDR3 is TGTGCCAGCAGCTTACAGGGGGGAGGAAACTACGAGCAGTACTTC. Protein product: CASSLQGGGNYEQYF.

V is TRBV7-2 and J is TRBJ2-3; no clear D. This CDR3 spans 14 amino acids. Germline V gene data show CDR1 as SGHTA and CDR2 as FQGNSA. With 2 bases removed from V and 6 bases from J, the gap between germline ends came to 12 bases. The chain's CDR3 is CASSLLGSRDTQYF. DNA for the CDR3: TGTGCCAGCAGCTTATTGGGCAGCCGGGATACGCAGTATTTT. Full variable domain (outside the CDR3, taken from reference TRBV7-2 and TRBJ2-3): GAGVSQSPSNKVTEKGKDVELRCDPISGHTALYWYRQSLGQGLEFLIYFQGNSAPDKSGLPSDRFSAERTGGSVSTLTIQRTQQEDSAVYLCASSLLGSRDTQYFGPGTRLTVL.

The CDR3 DNA follows: TGTGCCAGTATCAATCGGGGTCGGACTTCCTACAATGAGCAGTTCTTC. This sequence encodes CASINRGRTSYNEQFF. The gene calls are TRBV28 and TRBJ2-1; maybe TRBD2 (5 bases). Germline-derived CDR1 and CDR2 are MDHEN and SYDVKM. Trimming removed 9 bases from V and 1 base from J, with 19 bases in between. The length of the CDR3 is 16 residues.

The rearrangement joins TRBV27 to TRBJ1-5, with D maybe TRBD1 (5 bases). The length of the CDR3 is 18 residues. The germline V gene has CDR1 MNHEY and CDR2 SMNVEV (reference sequence). Trimming took off 8 bases at V and 0 bases at J, with 23 bases between the two ends. The CDR3 sequence is CASSSGMGGGYSNQPQHF. CDR3 DNA sequence: TGTGCCAGCTCCTCTGGGATGGGGGGTGGCTATAGCAATCAGCCCCAGCATTTT.

This chain joins TRBV18 and TRBJ2-2; 7 nucleotides agree with TRBD1. The CDR3 is 15 amino acids. Germline CDR1 is KGHSH and CDR2 is LQKENI. Germline trimming cut 3 bases from V and 4 bases from J; bases unmatched to any gene: 5. CDR3 in DNA: TGTGCCAGCTCACCTATACAGGGGATCACCGGGGAGCTGTTTTTT. It yields the protein CASSPIQGITGELFF.

The V call is TRBV30, the J call TRBJ1-5; no definite D call. The CDR3 spans 14 residues. Trimming took 3 bases from V and 0 from J, leaving 9 bases between them. Germline V gives CDR1 GTSNPN, CDR2 SVGIG (reference sequence). CDR3 residues: CAWSREGSNQPQHF. The CDR3 DNA reads TGTGCCTGGAGCCGCGAGGGTAGCAATCAGCCCCAGCATTTT.

The V and J genes are TRBV19 and TRBJ2-7, with TRBD1 matching 8 bases. J was trimmed by 4 bases and V by 3 bases; bases with no gene match: 5. CDR3 size: 14 residues. Looked up from germline, CDR1 is LNHDA and CDR2 is SQIVND (reference sequence). This CDR3 reads CASSMPGGSYEQYF. CDR3 nucleotide sequence: TGTGCCAGTAGTATGCCAGGGGGCTCTTACGAGCAGTACTTC.

This clone was detected only once. The junction shows a germline mismatch at one end, possibly a read error. The chain recombines TRBV27 with TRBJ2-5, with D perhaps matching TRBD2 (6 bases). This CDR3 spans 18 amino acids. Looked up from germline, CDR1 is MNHEY and CDR2 is SMNVEV (reference sequence). CDR3 region: CASSLRCVVAEIQETQYF. The CDR3 region has the DNA TGTGCCAGCAGTTTACGTTGCGTGGTAGCGGAGATCCAAGAGACTCAGTACTTC.

This clone has only a few counts. The chain is built from TRBV11-2 and TRBJ2-3; the match to TRBD2 covers 11 bases. From germline, CDR1 is SGHAT and CDR2 FQNNGV. Germline trimming cut 6 bases from V and 4 bases from J; bases unmatched to any gene: 6. CDR3 length equals 15 residues. The CDR3 is CASSYIAGGADTQYF. For the CDR3, the DNA is TGTGCCAGCAGTTACATAGCGGGAGGGGCAGATACGCAGTATTTT.

The chain links TRBV9 to TRBJ2-4; D remains unclear. CDR3 length: 13 amino acids. V was cut by 0 bases and J by 9 bases, with 10 bases left in between. Germline CDR1 SGDLS, CDR2 YYNGEE. The CDR3 is CASSVVPHGIQYF. For the CDR3, the DNA is TGTGCCAGCAGCGTAGTGCCCCACGGCATTCAGTACTTC.

The chain employs TRBV11-2 and TRBJ1-1, with D hard to call. Germline lookup yields CDR1 SGHAT and CDR2 FQNNGV. Trimming removed 3 bases from V and 0 bases from J, with 11 bases in between. CDR3 size: 15 residues. CDR3 in DNA: TGTGCCAGCAGCTTTACGGGGAACCTGAACACTGAAGCTTTCTTT. Translation: CASSFTGNLNTEAFF.

This chain links TRBV10-3 with TRBJ1-1; tentatively, D is TRBD1 (6 bases). This CDR3 contains 15 residues. V lost 8 bases to trimming and J lost 2 bases, with 18 bases between them. Per the germline V gene, CDR1 is ENHRY and CDR2 is SYGVKD. The CDR3 sequence: CAIVGPGTQNTEAFF. The CDR3, as DNA: TGTGCCATCGTCGGACCCGGGACACAAAACACTGAAGCTTTCTTT.

The V and J genes are TRBV5-4 and TRBJ2-7; 8 nucleotides line up with TRBD2. Germline V lookup: CDR1 SGHNT, CDR2 YYREEE (reference sequence). This CDR3 comprises 14 residues. V was pared by 1 base and J by 7 bases, with 7 bases of the junction left unmatched. CDR3 nucleotides: TGTGCCAGCAGCTTGACTAGCGGCCATGAGGAGCAGTACTTC. This encodes CASSLTSGHEEQYF. Full variable domain (missing parts from reference TRBV5-4 and TRBJ2-7): ETGVTQSPTHLIKTRGQQVTLRCSSQSGHNTVSWYQQALGQGPQFIFQYYREEENGRGNFPPRFSGLQFPNYSSELNVNALELDDSALYLCASSLTSGHEEQYFGPGTRLTVT.

This clone showed up just a few times. The J gene is TRBJ1-5, the V gene TRBV7-9; the match to TRBD1 covers 10 bases. This CDR3 comprises 16 residues. The junction had 0 bases not matched to a gene; V was cut back by 1 base and J by 0 bases. Germline V gene sequence: CDR1 SEHNR, CDR2 FQNEAQ (reference sequence). The CDR3 region has the DNA TGTGCCAGCAGCTTAGGGGACAGGGGTAGCAATCAGCCCCAGCATTTT. It is translated as CASSLGDRGSNQPQHF.

Points on this clone: This sample also contains other DNA sequences that code for the same CDR3. This sequence joins TRBV19 and TRBJ1-6; D not resolved. Per germline, CDR1 LNHDA and CDR2 SQIVND (reference sequence). The ends were cut back, 5 bases at V and 7 bases at J, with 15 bases in the middle. This CDR3 has 15 residues. This CDR3 is CASSGFGGGNSPLHF. DNA for the CDR3: TGTGCCAGTAGTGGTTTCGGAGGTGGAAATTCACCCCTCCACTTT.

The genes are TRBV6-4 and TRBJ2-3; D gene uncertain. This CDR3 has 13 residues. Trimming left V 4 bases short and J 1 base short, with 6 bases between. Germline values: CDR1 MRHNA, CDR2 SNTAGT. The CDR3 is CASSVSGTDTQYF. DNA of the CDR3: TGTGCCAGCAGTGTATCCGGCACAGATACGCAGTATTTT.

This clone was seen once. The chain uses TRBV11-2 and TRBJ2-6; D is perhaps TRBD2 (6 bases). This CDR3 is 17 amino acids long. CDR1 SGHAT and CDR2 FQNNGV come from the germline V gene. V lost 6 bases and J lost 0, with 15 bases in between. The CDR3 loop is CASRSGLSISGANVLTF. The CDR3 region has the DNA TGTGCCAGCAGGTCTGGACTATCTATCTCTGGGGCCAACGTCCTGACTTTC.